This record looks at one T cell receptor beta chain sequence and its context. Its target is not known. The data originate from a study of cytomegalovirus exposure and HLA in healthy donors. Whole-study findings and limits: In an earlier analysis, productive rearrangement rates for most beta V segments clustered near 87% or 30%.

The PCR made use of 60 Vbeta and 13 Jbeta primers. Sequencing used immunoSEQ multiplex PCR; TCRdb keeps in-frame clones, though not all of them. The sample totals roughly 120,000 clones. The V and J ends lost 1 base and 8 bases, in that order; junction bases with no gene match: 4. The CDR3 has 13 amino acids. CDR1 is SGHNT, CDR2 YYREEE, per germline (reference sequence). The source of this sequence is a man in his forties in good health and CMV-seronegative. The V gene is TRBV5-4, the J gene TRBJ1-2; TRBD1 matches at 8 bases. The sequencing input was PBMCs. Here the CDR3 reads CASSLQGAGGYTF. The CDR3 DNA reads TGTGCCAGCAGCTTGCAGGGGGCCGGGGGCTACACCTTC.